The present T cell receptor beta chain was sequenced within a study of T cell responses to AZD1222 COVID-19 vaccine. As for the study in general: Timing groups of about 4 and about 12 weeks for second doses were pooled.

The CDR3 extends over 14 amino acids. V lost 6 bases and J lost 4, with 16 bases in between. Germline V gene data show CDR1 as SGHRS and CDR2 as YFSETQ. Produced via immunoSEQ multiplex PCR; TCRdb's table is partial and in-frame only. The sample lists around 200,000 clones, 70% to 90% occurring once. The sample was peripheral blood, taken on day 0 of AZD1222 vaccination. This TCR derives from an adult in good health. The chain couples TRBV5-1 to TRBJ2-5; the D gene is possibly TRBD1 (5 bases). CDR3 coding DNA: TGCGCCAGCAACGTCTGGGGCGCCGGAGAGACCCAGTACTTC. Translated: CASNVWGAGETQYF.